Listed below are T cell receptor beta chains from one sample, sequenced in a study of T cell responses to AZD1222 COVID-19 vaccine. Sequencing used immunoSEQ multiplex PCR; TCRdb keeps in-frame clones, though not all of them. The repertoire consists of roughly 160,000 clones, with 80% to 95% occurring once and the leading ten covering around 1.7%. Here the sequenced sample was peripheral blood, taken on day 0 of AZD1222 vaccination. Receptors originate from an adult in good health. The CDR3 runs from the conserved cysteine through the conserved F or W. Each record gives: J gene, D gene, clone size, V gene, CDR3 DNA, CDR3 protein. A D gene is named only where the DNA matches it firmly. Size tells how often a clone was seen (once, few, many) or the class of an expanded clone, and some rows leave it out.

TRBJ1-1	NA	once	TRBV30	TGTGCCTGGAGTGCCGACAGACAGGTGAACACTGAAGCTTTCTTT	CAWSADRQVNTEAFF
TRBJ2-2	TRBD1	once	TRBV7-9	TGTGCCAGCAGACGTATCGGACAGGGGGCAAACGGGGAGCTGTTTTTT	CASRRIGQGANGELFF
TRBJ1-5	NA	NA	TRBV7-8	TGTGCCAGCAGCTTCGGATATAATTATGGCAATCAGCCCCAGCATTTT	CASSFGYNYGNQPQHF
TRBJ1-4	NA	NA	TRBV2	TGTGCCAGCAGTAGAACAGATGAAAAACTGTTTTTT	CASSRTDEKLFF
TRBJ2-7	TRBD2	NA	TRBV6-1	TGTGCCAGCAGTGAGGGACTAGCTGGAGACGAGCAGTACTTC	CASSEGLAGDEQYF
TRBJ1-2	NA	NA	TRBV18	TGTGCCAGCTCACTGGGACCCTCTAACTATGGCTACACCTTC	CASSLGPSNYGYTF
TRBJ1-6	TRBD1	NA	TRBV7-8	TGTGCCAGCAGCTTCACCAGGGGGAATTCACCCCTCCACTTT	CASSFTRGNSPLHF
TRBJ1-1	NA	NA	TRBV7-4	TGTGCCAGCAGCTTAAGCGGGGGCGGGAGCGAAGCTTTCTTT	CASSLSGGGSEAFF
TRBJ1-5	NA	NA	TRBV2	TGTGCCAGTGCCAGGGCATATAGCAATCAGCCCCAGCATTTT	CASARAYSNQPQHF
TRBJ2-7	NA	once	TRBV10-3	TGTGCCATCAGTGAGTCGGTCTACGAGCAGTACTTC	CAISESVYEQYF
TRBJ1-6	NA	NA	TRBV30	TGTGCCTCAAGCCCTGTGGGAAGCTCCTATAATTCACCCCTCCACTTT	CASSPVGSSYNSPLHF
TRBJ2-1	TRBD2	NA	TRBV6-5	TGTGCCAGCAGTTTAGGACTAGCGGACTACAATGAGCAGTTCTTC	CASSLGLADYNEQFF
TRBJ2-4	NA	NA	TRBV12-5	TGTGCTAGTGGTTTCAGGGATTTTCAGTACTTC	CASGFRDFQYF
TRBJ1-2	NA	NA	TRBV4-3	TGCGCCAGCAGCCGCGAAATTCACCGGGGCTTGTATGGCTACACCTTC	CASSREIHRGLYGYTF
TRBJ1-5	NA	NA	TRBV27	TGTGCCAGCAGTCCCTACGGAGATCAGCCCCAGCATTTT	CASSPYGDQPQHF
TRBJ1-2	NA	NA	TRBV5-1	TGCGCCAGCAGCTTGGGGGGCTATGGCTACACCTTC	CASSLGGYGYTF
TRBJ2-3	TRBD2	NA	TRBV4-2	TGTGCCAGCAGCCAAGCGGGAGGGCCAACAGATACGCAGTATTTT	CASSQAGGPTDTQYF
TRBJ1-6	TRBD1	once	TRBV5-1	TGCGCCAGCAGCGGGCGGAAATTACAGGGGATAAATTCACCCCTCCACTTT	CASSGRKLQGINSPLHF
TRBJ2-1	TRBD2	NA	TRBV11-1	TGTGCCAGCAGCCTCCTAGCGGGGGCTAACAATGAGCAGTTCTTC	CASSLLAGANNEQFF
TRBJ2-6	NA	NA	TRBV2	TGTGCCAGCACAACTGGGGCCAACGTCCTGACTTTC	CASTTGANVLTF